This T cell receptor beta chain appears in the sequencing data of a study of cytomegalovirus exposure and HLA in healthy donors. Study-wide findings and caveats: Most TCR beta V segments were productive about 87% or about 30% of the time in an earlier analysis. According to a later analysis, donors in an Asian-associated ancestry cluster reportedly had fewer N-insertions than the roughly 640-donor mean.

Nominal health characterized the donors when sampled, though unrecorded immune exposures were likely. In the case of this clone: As yet, its antigen is unknown.

CDR1 and CDR2 (germline): GTSNPN, SVGIG (reference sequence). Trimming removed 2 bases from V and 7 bases from J; junction bases left unmatched: 2. This CDR3 has 12 amino acids. The PCR ran on 60 Vbeta and 13 Jbeta primers. Clones were read by immunoSEQ multiplex PCR, and TCRdb kept only the in-frame ones, dropping some. The table lists around 140,000 clones, 88% of them singletons. The specimen sequenced was PBMCs. The chain links TRBV30 to TRBJ2-1, with 7 bases matching TRBD2. The source is a middle-aged woman in good health and CMV-seronegative. Written as DNA, the CDR3 is TGTGCCTGGAGTCGTAGCGGGAATGAGCAGTTCTTC. Translating gives CAWSRSGNEQFF.